This is a list of T cell receptor beta chains from one sample in a study of CD8 T cells in ankylosing spondylitis. TCRdb reanalysed the 5' RACE reads using MiXCR and keeps one entry per CDR3 protein. The top ten hold 15% to 20% of the sample, which has a few hundred thousand distinct CDR3 sequences, about a fifth seen once. Sequencing used blood, either unsorted or a sorted T cell fraction (not recorded which). The source is a male donor with ankylosing spondylitis. Both conserved end residues are part of each CDR3. Fields, in order: D gene, J gene, V gene, clone size, CDR3 DNA, CDR3 protein. The D gene is left open where the match is weak. Part of the rows lack a size; the others show once, few, many or a class for expanded clones.

D gene: .
J gene: TRBJ2-1
V gene: TRBV7-2
clone size: few
CDR3 DNA: TGTGCCAGCAGCCCAGAAAAGGCTAGGTACAATGAGCAGTTCTTC
CDR3 protein: CASSPEKARYNEQFF

D gene: .
J gene: TRBJ2-5
V gene: TRBV19
clone size: few
CDR3 DNA: TGTGCCAGTAGTATGGCAGAAGAGACCCAGTACTTC
CDR3 protein: CASSMAEETQYF

D gene: .
J gene: TRBJ2-2
V gene: TRBV7-3
clone size: many
CDR3 DNA: TGTGCCAGCAGCTTAGGCTACACCGGGGAGCTGTTTTTT
CDR3 protein: CASSLGYTGELFF

D gene: .
J gene: TRBJ2-1
V gene: TRBV29-1
clone size: many
CDR3 DNA: TGCAGCGTTAAATCAACGCTAACTTTTTCTTACAATGAGCAGTTCTTC
CDR3 protein: CSVKSTLTFSYNEQFF

D gene: .
J gene: TRBJ1-4
V gene: TRBV20-1
clone size: .
CDR3 DNA: TGCAGTGCCCCCTGGGACGGCGTGAATGAAAAACTGTTTTTT
CDR3 protein: CSAPWDGVNEKLFF

D gene: .
J gene: TRBJ2-7
V gene: TRBV28
clone size: .
CDR3 DNA: TGTGCCAGCAGCGAGAATCTAAGGCACTACGAGCAGTACTTC
CDR3 protein: CASSENLRHYEQYF

D gene: .
J gene: TRBJ1-4
V gene: TRBV7-3
clone size: .
CDR3 DNA: TGTGCCAGCAGCTTAGTCGCTAATGAAAAACTGTTTTTT
CDR3 protein: CASSLVANEKLFF

D gene: .
J gene: TRBJ2-1
V gene: TRBV28
clone size: .
CDR3 DNA: TGTGCCAGCATTCAGCCGCCGTACAATGAGCAGTTCTTC
CDR3 protein: CASIQPPYNEQFF

D gene: .
J gene: TRBJ1-1
V gene: TRBV20-1
clone size: .
CDR3 DNA: TGCAGTGCTAGAGAACCACTCATGAACACTGAAGCTTTCTTT
CDR3 protein: CSAREPLMNTEAFF

D gene: .
J gene: TRBJ1-2
V gene: TRBV5-5
clone size: few
CDR3 DNA: TGTGCCAGCACCCGAGCCCAGGCAGGGACTAGCTATGGCTACACCTTC
CDR3 protein: CASTRAQAGTSYGYTF

D gene: .
J gene: TRBJ1-1
V gene: TRBV18
clone size: .
CDR3 DNA: TGTGCCAGCGCGCCGGGGGTGAACACTGAAGCTTTCTTT
CDR3 protein: CASAPGVNTEAFF

D gene: .
J gene: TRBJ1-4
V gene: TRBV18
clone size: .
CDR3 DNA: TGTGCCAGCTCACCACCGAGAGACTCTAATGAAAAACTGTTTTTT
CDR3 protein: CASSPPRDSNEKLFF

D gene: .
J gene: TRBJ2-5
V gene: TRBV30
clone size: .
CDR3 DNA: TGTGCCTGGAGTTGGCAGCTACAAGAGACCCAGTACTTC
CDR3 protein: CAWSWQLQETQYF

D gene: TRBD1
J gene: TRBJ1-4
V gene: TRBV7-8
clone size: .
CDR3 DNA: TGTGCCGCCCCGGGGACAGCCGATGAAAAACTGTTTTTT
CDR3 protein: CAAPGTADEKLFF

D gene: .
J gene: TRBJ2-7
V gene: TRBV28
clone size: .
CDR3 DNA: TGTGCCAGCAGTCCACAGGGTATCGGTTACGAGCAGTACTTC
CDR3 protein: CASSPQGIGYEQYF

D gene: .
J gene: TRBJ2-7
V gene: TRBV29-1
clone size: many
CDR3 DNA: TGCAGCGTTGTGTCACAGGGCGGTAGTGGGCAGTACTTC
CDR3 protein: CSVVSQGGSGQYF

D gene: TRBD2
J gene: TRBJ2-1
V gene: TRBV28
clone size: many
CDR3 DNA: TGTGCCAGCAGTTTAACCTTCGGACTAGCGGGAGGCTACAATGAGCAGTTCTTC
CDR3 protein: CASSLTFGLAGGYNEQFF

D gene: TRBD2
J gene: TRBJ2-7
V gene: TRBV29-1
clone size: many
CDR3 DNA: TGCAGCGTTGGGCGGGAGAGCTCCTACGAGCAGTACTTC
CDR3 protein: CSVGRESSYEQYF

D gene: TRBD2
J gene: TRBJ2-3
V gene: TRBV20-1
clone size: few
CDR3 DNA: TGCAGTGCTAGAGCTACTAGCGGTTACACAGATACGCAGTATTTT
CDR3 protein: CSARATSGYTDTQYF

D gene: .
J gene: TRBJ2-5
V gene: TRBV20-1
clone size: .
CDR3 DNA: TGCAGTGCCCCCCTCCCGGAGACCCAGTACTTC
CDR3 protein: CSAPLPETQYF

D gene: TRBD2
J gene: TRBJ2-7
V gene: TRBV27
clone size: few
CDR3 DNA: TGTGCCAGCAGTCCTGGACTAGCGGGACTGGTCTTCTACGAGCAGTACTTC
CDR3 protein: CASSPGLAGLVFYEQYF

D gene: .
J gene: TRBJ2-3
V gene: TRBV20-1
clone size: few
CDR3 DNA: TGCAGTGCTAGCTACACAGATACGCAGTATTTT
CDR3 protein: CSASYTDTQYF

D gene: TRBD1
J gene: TRBJ2-3
V gene: TRBV7-8
clone size: .
CDR3 DNA: TGTGCCAGCAGGCCGGGACAGGCGTCAGATACGCAGTATTTT
CDR3 protein: CASRPGQASDTQYF

D gene: .
J gene: TRBJ1-4
V gene: TRBV7-3
clone size: .
CDR3 DNA: TGTGCCAGCAGCTTAGATCGGGGTGCAAAACTGTTTTTT
CDR3 protein: CASSLDRGAKLFF

D gene: TRBD1
J gene: TRBJ1-1
V gene: TRBV7-9
clone size: .
CDR3 DNA: TGTGCCAGCAGCTTAGGGACAGGGTTTGACACTGAAGCTTTCTTT
CDR3 protein: CASSLGTGFDTEAFF

D gene: .
J gene: TRBJ2-2
V gene: TRBV5-6
clone size: few
CDR3 DNA: TGTGCCAGCAGCTTAGAAGGGAGTCCCGGGGAGCTGTTTTTT
CDR3 protein: CASSLEGSPGELFF

D gene: TRBD1
J gene: TRBJ2-2
V gene: TRBV5-1
clone size: few
CDR3 DNA: TGCGCCAGCAGCGGGACAGGGGATACTAAGGCCGGGGAGCTGTTTTTT
CDR3 protein: CASSGTGDTKAGELFF

D gene: .
J gene: TRBJ2-7
V gene: TRBV20-1
clone size: .
CDR3 DNA: TGCAGTGCCCACCCTTCGGGATCCTACGAGCAGTACTTC
CDR3 protein: CSAHPSGSYEQYF

D gene: TRBD1
J gene: TRBJ1-1
V gene: TRBV11-3
clone size: .
CDR3 DNA: TGTGCCAGCAGCTACCGGGACAGGGGAGGCACTGAAGCTTTCTTT
CDR3 protein: CASSYRDRGGTEAFF